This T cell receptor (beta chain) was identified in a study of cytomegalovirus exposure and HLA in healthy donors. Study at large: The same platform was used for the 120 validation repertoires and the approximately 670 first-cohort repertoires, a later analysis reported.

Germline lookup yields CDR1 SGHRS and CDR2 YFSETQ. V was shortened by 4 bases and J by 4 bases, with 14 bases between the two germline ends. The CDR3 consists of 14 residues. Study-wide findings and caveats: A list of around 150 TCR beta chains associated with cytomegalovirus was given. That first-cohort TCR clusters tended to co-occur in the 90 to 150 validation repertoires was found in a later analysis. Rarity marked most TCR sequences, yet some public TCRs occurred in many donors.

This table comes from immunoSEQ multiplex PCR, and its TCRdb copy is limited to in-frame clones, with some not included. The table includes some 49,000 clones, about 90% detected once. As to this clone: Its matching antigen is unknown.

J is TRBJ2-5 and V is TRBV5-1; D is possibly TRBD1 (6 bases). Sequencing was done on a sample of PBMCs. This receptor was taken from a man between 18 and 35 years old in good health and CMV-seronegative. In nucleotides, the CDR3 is TGCGCCAGCAGCCCAGGGGTTTTGGGAGAGACCCAGTACTTC. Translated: CASSPGVLGETQYF.